The 14 T cell receptor beta chains given below trace back to one sample, sequenced in a study of monozygotic twins with inflammatory bowel disease. TCRdb re-called the 5' RACE reads, yielding one record per CDR3 amino acid sequence without DNA. The sample has some 210,000 distinct CDR3 sequences, and its top ten clones hold approximately 1.6%. Sequencing used blood. All receptors come from a human donor with ulcerative colitis or Crohn's disease, or a healthy co-twin of an affected twin (not recorded which).

The V call is TRBV11-3, the J call TRBJ2-1; TCRdb names TRBD1, which stays unverified in the absence of DNA. The CDR3 spans 12 residues. CDR1 SGHNT and CDR2 YENEEA come from the germline V gene. CDR3 residues: CASSGPYNEQFF.

The chain is built from TRBV18 and TRBJ2-7; the TCRdb D gene call, TRBD1, has no DNA to confirm it. This CDR3 region has 14 residues. CDR1 and CDR2 (germline): KGHSH, LQKENI. CDR3: CASSPPDRVWEQYF.

The J gene is TRBJ1-1, the V gene TRBV6-1; the TCRdb call, TRBD1, lacks DNA for checking. The germline CDR1 and CDR2 sequences are MNHNS and SASEGT. CDR3 length: 14 residues. The CDR3 loop is CASKYRGWDTEAFF.

The CDR3 sequence: CASSPPGTGFETQYF. The chain combines TRBV7-9 with TRBJ2-5; checking the TCRdb D call of TRBD1 is not possible without DNA. The CDR3 is made up of 15 amino acids. Germline CDR1 is SEHNR and CDR2 is FQNEAQ (reference sequence).

The rearrangement uses TRBV10-3 and TRBJ2-1; TCRdb's D gene call, TRBD1, goes unchecked for lack of DNA. The CDR3 consists of 19 residues. Germline CDR1 and CDR2: ENHRY and SYGVKD. CDR3 amino acids: CAISELEILRAGGNNEQFF.

J is TRBJ2-7 and V is TRBV5-1; the D call from TCRdb, TRBD2, cannot be confirmed without DNA. This CDR3 is built from 14 residues. The germline gives CDR1 SGHRS, CDR2 YFSETQ. CDR3 region: CASSLDREGYEQYF.

This chain joins TRBV2 and TRBJ2-7. CDR3 length: 11 amino acids. Germline CDR1 SNHLY, CDR2 FYNNEI. CDR3: CASRDSYEQYF.

The J gene is TRBJ2-2, the V gene TRBV27; TCRdb gives TRBD1 as the D gene, but with no DNA this cannot be confirmed. Germline V gives CDR1 MNHEY, CDR2 SMNVEV (reference sequence). The CDR3 extends over 16 amino acids. The CDR3 loop reads CASSLSGTGGGGELFF.

This sequence joins TRBV10-3 and TRBJ2-7; the D call from TCRdb, TRBD1, cannot be confirmed without DNA. CDR1 is ENHRY, CDR2 SYGVKD, per germline. The CDR3 contains 15 residues. The CDR3 sequence: CAISQRTASSYEQYF.

The V call is TRBV7-2, the J call TRBJ1-1. The germline CDR1 and CDR2 sequences are SGHTA and FQGNSA. The CDR3 is 14 amino acids. The CDR3 here is CASSPVGWNTEAFF. Complete variable domain (other parts from reference TRBV7-2 and TRBJ1-1): GAGVSQSPSNKVTEKGKDVELRCDPISGHTALYWYRQSLGQGLEFLIYFQGNSAPDKSGLPSDRFSAERTGGSVSTLTIQRTQQEDSAVYLCASSPVGWNTEAFFGQGTRLTVV.

V gene TRBV5-1 combines with J gene TRBJ2-3. CDR3 length: 11 amino acids. The germline gives CDR1 SGHRS, CDR2 YFSETQ. The CDR3 here is CASSFTDTQYF.

The chain links TRBV5-1 to TRBJ2-7; TCRdb lists TRBD1, though no DNA is available to test this call. The CDR3 is 14 residues long. CDR1 and CDR2 from the germline V gene are SGHRS and YFSETQ. The CDR3 loop reads CASARDSTSYEQYF. Full variable domain (missing parts from reference TRBV5-1 and TRBJ2-7): KAGVTQTPRYLIKTRGQQVTLSCSPISGHRSVSWYQQTPGQGLQFLFEYFSETQRNKGNFPGRFSGRQFSNSRSEMNVSTLELGDSALYLCASARDSTSYEQYFGPGTRLTVT.

This chain links TRBV4-1 with TRBJ2-3; TCRdb reports TRBD2, a call that lacks DNA to check it against. The CDR3 spans 16 residues. CDR1 MGHRA and CDR2 YSYEKL come from the germline V gene. The CDR3 is CASSQERAAGTDTQYF.

The chain is built from TRBV5-6 and TRBJ2-7; TCRdb's D gene call, TRBD1, goes unchecked for lack of DNA. The CDR3 is made up of 16 amino acids. Germline loops: CDR1 SGHDT, CDR2 YYEEEE. The CDR3 sequence is CASSLARGRGSYEQYF. Using reference TRBV5-6 and TRBJ2-7 for the parts outside the CDR3, the full variable domain is DAGVTQSPTHLIKTRGQQVTLRCSPKSGHDTVSWYQQALGQGPQFIFQYYEEEERQRGNFPDRFSGHQFPNYSSELNVNALLLGDSALYLCASSLARGRGSYEQYFGPGTRLTVT.